This is a list of T cell receptor beta chains from one sample in a study of shared clonotypes between healthy human individuals. The assay was immunoSEQ multiplex PCR, and TCRdb's table has in-frame clones only and misses some. The sample shows around 2.5 million clones, 80% to 95% of them seen only once. The sequenced material came from naive CD4+ T cells from PBMCs. These receptors originate from a man in his late teens or twenties in good health. Some clones in this sample may be carry-over from other donors' samples. Both conserved end residues are part of each CDR3. D genes are given only for firm matches. Clone sizes are given selectively: once, few, many, or a class where the clone is expanded.

TRBJ1-1 14 . TRBV7-9 few CASSARTGYTEAFF TGTGCCAGCAGCGCGCGGACGGGGTACACTGAAGCTTTCTTT
TRBJ2-7 14 . TRBV7-2 once CASSQGWTSGEQYF TGTGCCAGCAGTCAAGGGTGGACCTCGGGCGAGCAGTACTTC
TRBJ1-1 18 TRBD1 TRBV7-3 . CASSLGAGTGGLNTEAFF TGTGCCAGCAGCTTAGGAGCCGGGACAGGGGGCTTGAACACTGAAGCTTTCTTT
TRBJ2-3 14 TRBD2 TRBV2 . CASRVAGATDTQYF TGTGCCAGCAGAGTAGCGGGAGCCACAGATACGCAGTATTTT
TRBJ1-1 13 . TRBV19 . CASSIQRNTEAFF TGTGCCAGTAGTATTCAGAGGAACACTGAAGCTTTCTTT
TRBJ2-1 13 TRBD2 TRBV29-1 . CSGPSGRDNEQFF TGCAGCGGGCCCAGCGGGAGGGACAATGAGCAGTTCTTC
TRBJ2-7 14 TRBD1 TRBV5-6 . CASSGGQGPYEQYF TGTGCCAGCAGCGGGGGACAGGGTCCCTACGAGCAGTACTTC
TRBJ2-7 16 TRBD1 TRBV4-1 . CASSQVGYGQGHEQYF TGCGCCAGCAGCCAAGTCGGTTACGGACAGGGCCACGAGCAGTACTTC
TRBJ2-5 12 . TRBV7-2 . CASSYAGETQYF TGTGCCAGCAGCTACGCTGGGGAGACCCAGTACTTC
TRBJ1-1 14 . TRBV2 . CASLPRQTNTEAFF TGTGCCAGCCTCCCTCGGCAGACTAACACTGAAGCTTTCTTT
TRBJ2-3 17 TRBD1 TRBV29-1 . CSVEEGQGAWGTDTQYF TGCAGCGTTGAAGAGGGACAGGGGGCTTGGGGCACAGATACGCAGTATTTT
TRBJ2-1 18 TRBD2 TRBV28 . CASSSRTSNEVSYNEQFF TGTGCCAGCAGTTCGCGGACTAGTAACGAGGTCTCCTACAATGAGCAGTTCTTC
TRBJ2-2 13 . TRBV2 . CASIISFTGELFF TGTGCCAGCATAATATCTTTCACCGGGGAGCTGTTTTTT
TRBJ2-1 13 . TRBV28 . CASSEGRNNEQFF TGTGCCAGCAGTGAGGGACGGAACAATGAGCAGTTCTTC
TRBJ2-7 11 . TRBV6-5 . CASSILNEQYF TGTGCCAGCAGTATTCTGAACGAGCAGTACTTC
TRBJ1-4 14 . TRBV6-5 . CASSYSRDDEKLFF TGTGCCAGCAGTTATTCCAGGGATGATGAAAAACTGTTTTTT
TRBJ2-2 14 . TRBV5-1 . CASSLGGHPGELFF TGCGCCAGCAGCTTAGGCGGACACCCCGGGGAGCTGTTTTTT
TRBJ2-7 13 . TRBV27 . CASSPYPLPEQYF TGTGCCAGCAGCCCTTACCCGTTGCCTGAGCAGTACTTC
TRBJ2-7 14 . TRBV27 . CASSLTGAPRKQYF TGTGCCAGCAGTTTAACCGGGGCTCCCAGGAAGCAGTACTTC
TRBJ1-1 14 . TRBV28 few CASSLPYTNTEAFF TGTGCCAGCAGTTTACCCTACACGAACACTGAAGCTTTCTTT
TRBJ2-1 15 . TRBV28 . CASSFVGFDYNEQFF TGTGCCAGCAGTTTCGTCGGATTTGACTACAATGAGCAGTTCTTC
TRBJ1-5 18 . TRBV27 . CASSLLGTGKYSNQPQHF TGTGCCAGCAGTTTATTAGGGACGGGGAAATATAGCAATCAGCCCCAGCATTTT
TRBJ1-2 14 . TRBV28 . CASRLRGARYGYTF TGTGCCAGCAGACTGAGGGGGGCGCGGTACGGCTACACCTTC
TRBJ2-1 15 . TRBV6-1 . CASSEAPGGRDEQFF TGTGCCAGCAGTGAAGCCCCCGGGGGCAGGGATGAGCAGTTCTTC
TRBJ1-2 14 TRBD1 TRBV6-5 . CASSSRTGNYGYTF TGTGCCAGCAGTTCCAGGACAGGGAACTATGGCTACACCTTC
TRBJ2-2 15 . TRBV28 . CASSFPGSSTGELFF TGTGCCAGCAGTTTCCCCGGGTCCTCCACCGGGGAGCTGTTTTTT
TRBJ2-7 13 . TRBV10-1 . CASSPTISYEQYF TGCGCCAGCAGCCCGACTATCTCCTACGAGCAGTACTTC
TRBJ2-1 14 . TRBV19 . CASSIGRAYNEQFF TGTGCCAGTAGTATAGGACGGGCGTACAATGAGCAGTTCTTC
TRBJ2-7 11 . TRBV2 . CASSPWTEQYF TGTGCCAGCAGTCCCTGGACGGAGCAGTACTTC
TRBJ2-3 12 . TRBV15 . CATSKGADTQYF TGTGCCACGTCCAAGGGGGCAGATACGCAGTATTTT
TRBJ2-1 18 TRBD2 TRBV28 . CASSLLLRTSGRSGEQFF TGTGCCAGCAGTTTATTGCTACGGACTAGCGGGAGATCGGGTGAGCAGTTCTTC
TRBJ2-2 15 TRBD1 TRBV7-2 . CASSFRTGDTGELFF TGTGCCAGCAGCTTCCGGACAGGGGACACCGGGGAGCTGTTTTTT
TRBJ2-1 15 . TRBV9 . CASSVDGQLYNEQFF TGTGCCAGCAGCGTAGATGGACAACTCTACAATGAGCAGTTCTTC
TRBJ2-2 15 TRBD2 TRBV5-4 . CASAPGTTNTGELFF TGTGCCAGCGCCCCGGGGACTACTAACACCGGGGAGCTGTTTTTT
TRBJ1-4 12 . TRBV29-1 few CLRLSTNEKLFF TGCCTACGTTTGTCAACTAATGAAAAACTGTTTTTT
TRBJ2-7 15 . TRBV6-5 . CASSRTPTNSYEQYF TGTGCCAGCAGCCGAACACCCACAAACTCCTACGAGCAGTACTTC
TRBJ2-1 16 . TRBV5-1 . CASSLLPDSSYNEQFF TGCGCCAGCAGCTTGCTCCCGGATTCCTCCTACAATGAGCAGTTCTTC
TRBJ2-1 12 . TRBV6-4 . CASSDSRNEQFF TGTGCCAGCAGTGACTCGAGAAATGAGCAGTTCTTC
TRBJ2-1 14 TRBD1 TRBV11-3 . CASSPRDRDNEQFF TGTGCCAGCAGCCCACGGGACAGGGACAATGAGCAGTTCTTC
TRBJ2-5 18 TRBD2 TRBV2 . CASSSPGGLAAGVKTQYF TGTGCCAGCAGTTCTCCCGGAGGGCTAGCGGCCGGAGTGAAGACCCAGTACTTC
TRBJ2-2 16 . TRBV5-4 . CASSLASGSVPGELFF TGTGCCAGCAGCTTGGCGTCCGGGAGTGTTCCCGGGGAGCTGTTTTTT
TRBJ2-1 15 TRBD2 TRBV9 . CASSVGLAENNEQFF TGTGCCAGCAGCGTAGGACTAGCGGAAAACAATGAGCAGTTCTTC
TRBJ2-1 16 . TRBV9 . CASSGQGSLKVGEQFF TGTGCCAGCAGCGGCCAGGGATCCCTCAAGGTGGGTGAGCAGTTCTTC
TRBJ1-5 16 TRBD1 TRBV18 . CASSAGLQGAGQPQHF TGTGCCAGCTCCGCCGGTCTACAGGGGGCCGGGCAGCCCCAGCATTTT
TRBJ2-1 13 TRBD2 TRBV5-1 . CASSSKLAGGQFF TGCGCCAGCAGCTCAAAACTAGCGGGAGGCCAGTTCTTC
TRBJ2-1 14 . TRBV7-9 . CASSLASNGNEQFF TGTGCCAGCAGCTTAGCTAGCAACGGTAATGAGCAGTTCTTC
TRBJ1-1 16 . TRBV5-4 . CASSRPTGNKLTEAFF TGTGCCAGCAGCCGCCCTACAGGGAACAAGCTCACTGAAGCTTTCTTT
TRBJ1-5 15 TRBD1 TRBV2 . CASSEQGQDNQPQHF TGTGCCAGCAGTGAGCAAGGACAGGACAATCAGCCCCAGCATTTT
TRBJ1-5 14 . TRBV2 . CASAVDSRNQPQHF TGTGCCAGCGCGGTGGACAGTAGAAATCAGCCCCAGCATTTT
TRBJ2-3 12 . TRBV7-2 . CASRGGTDTQYF TGTGCCAGCAGAGGAGGGACAGATACGCAGTATTTT